This T cell receptor (beta chain) comes out of a study of monozygotic twins with cystic fibrosis. Germline V lookup: CDR1 SGHVS, CDR2 FNYEAQ. Trimming removed 1 base from V and 5 bases from J, with 12 bases in between. The CDR3 has 15 amino acids. Measured with immunoSEQ multiplex PCR; TCRdb has only the in-frame clones, and not every one. Of around 29,000 clones listed, around 85% are singletons. The sample consisted of blood. V gene TRBV7-6 combines with J gene TRBJ2-1; possibly TRBD2 for D (5 bases). This TCR came from a girl aged 2 to 10 with cystic fibrosis. This chain's CDR3 is CASSLVPSLNNEQFF. The CDR3 nucleotides read TGTGCCAGCAGCTTAGTCCCTAGCCTGAACAATGAGCAGTTCTTC.